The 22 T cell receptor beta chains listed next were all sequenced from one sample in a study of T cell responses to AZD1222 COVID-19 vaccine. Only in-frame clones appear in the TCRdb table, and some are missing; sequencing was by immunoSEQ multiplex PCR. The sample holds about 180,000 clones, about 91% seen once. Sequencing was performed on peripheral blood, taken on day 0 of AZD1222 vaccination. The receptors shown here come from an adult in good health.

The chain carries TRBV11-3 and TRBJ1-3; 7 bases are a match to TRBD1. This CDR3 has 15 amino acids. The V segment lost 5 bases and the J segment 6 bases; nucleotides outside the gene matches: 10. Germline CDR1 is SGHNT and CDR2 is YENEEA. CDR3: CASSRFGKGANTIYF. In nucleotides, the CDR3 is TGTGCCAGCAGCCGATTCGGAAAGGGGGCAAACACCATATATTTT.

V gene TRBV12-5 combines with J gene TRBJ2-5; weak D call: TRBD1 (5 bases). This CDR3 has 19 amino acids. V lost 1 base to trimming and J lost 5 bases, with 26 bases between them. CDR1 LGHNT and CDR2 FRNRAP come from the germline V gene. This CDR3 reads CASGLEQVQTSRAEETQYF. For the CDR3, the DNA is TGTGCTAGTGGTTTGGAACAAGTTCAAACAAGCAGGGCTGAGGAGACCCAGTACTTC.

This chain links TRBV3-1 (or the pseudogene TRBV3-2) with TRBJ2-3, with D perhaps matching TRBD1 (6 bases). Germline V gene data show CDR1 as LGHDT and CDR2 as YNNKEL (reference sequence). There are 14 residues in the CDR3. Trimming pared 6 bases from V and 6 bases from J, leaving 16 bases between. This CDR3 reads CASSPRGSRDTQYF. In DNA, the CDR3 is TGTGCCAGCAGTCCCAGGGGTTCGAGGGATACGCAGTATTTT.

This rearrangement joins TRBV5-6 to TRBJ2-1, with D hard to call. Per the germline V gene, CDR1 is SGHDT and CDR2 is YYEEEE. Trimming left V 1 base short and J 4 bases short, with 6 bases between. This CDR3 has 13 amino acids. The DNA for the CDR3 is TGTGCCAGCAGCTTGTCTCCATACAATGAGCAGTTCTTC. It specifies CASSLSPYNEQFF.

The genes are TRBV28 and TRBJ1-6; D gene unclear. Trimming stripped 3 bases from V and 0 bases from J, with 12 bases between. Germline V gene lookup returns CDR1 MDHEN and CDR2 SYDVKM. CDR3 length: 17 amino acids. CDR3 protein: CASSFGVQNSYNSPLHF. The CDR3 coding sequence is TGTGCCAGCAGTTTCGGGGTTCAGAACTCCTATAATTCACCCCTCCACTTT.

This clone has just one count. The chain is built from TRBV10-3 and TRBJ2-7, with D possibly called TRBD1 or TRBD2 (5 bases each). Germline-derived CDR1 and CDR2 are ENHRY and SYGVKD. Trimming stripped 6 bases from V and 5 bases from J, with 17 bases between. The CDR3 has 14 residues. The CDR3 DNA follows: TGTGCCATCAGCGAGACCGGGACGGACCACGAGCAGTACTTC. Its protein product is CAISETGTDHEQYF.

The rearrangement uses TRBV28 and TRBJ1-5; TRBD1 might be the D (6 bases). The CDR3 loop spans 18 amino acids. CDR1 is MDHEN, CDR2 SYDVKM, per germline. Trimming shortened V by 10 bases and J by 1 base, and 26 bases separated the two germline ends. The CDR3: CATLLLAPQGPSNQPQHF. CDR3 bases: TGTGCCACCCTCCTCCTGGCCCCACAGGGACCCAGCAATCAGCCCCAGCATTTT.

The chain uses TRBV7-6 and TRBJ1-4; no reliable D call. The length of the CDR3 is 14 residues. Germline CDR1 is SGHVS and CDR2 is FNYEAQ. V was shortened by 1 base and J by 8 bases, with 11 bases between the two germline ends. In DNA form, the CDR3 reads TGTGCCAGCAGCTTAGAGAACAGCGTGGAAAAACTGTTTTTT. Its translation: CASSLENSVEKLFF.

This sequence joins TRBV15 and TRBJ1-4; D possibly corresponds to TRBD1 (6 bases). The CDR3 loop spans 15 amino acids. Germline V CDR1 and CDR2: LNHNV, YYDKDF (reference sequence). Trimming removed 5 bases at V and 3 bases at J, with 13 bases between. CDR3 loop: CATSLGGAANEKLFF. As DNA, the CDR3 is TGTGCCACCAGCCTAGGGGGTGCTGCTAATGAAAAACTGTTTTTT. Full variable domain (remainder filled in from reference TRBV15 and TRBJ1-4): DAMVIQNPRYQVTQFGKPVTLSCSQTLNHNVMYWYQQKSSQAPKLLFHYYDKDFNNEADTPDNFQSRRPNTSFCFLDIRSPGLGDTAMYLCATSLGGAANEKLFFGSGTQLSVL.

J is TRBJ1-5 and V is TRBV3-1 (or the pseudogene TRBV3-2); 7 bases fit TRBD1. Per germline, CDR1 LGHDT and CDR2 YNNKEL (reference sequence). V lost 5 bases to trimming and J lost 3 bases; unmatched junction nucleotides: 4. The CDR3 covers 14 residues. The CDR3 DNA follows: TGTGCCAGCAGCGCCGGGACAGTCAATCAGCCCCAGCATTTT. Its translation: CASSAGTVNQPQHF.

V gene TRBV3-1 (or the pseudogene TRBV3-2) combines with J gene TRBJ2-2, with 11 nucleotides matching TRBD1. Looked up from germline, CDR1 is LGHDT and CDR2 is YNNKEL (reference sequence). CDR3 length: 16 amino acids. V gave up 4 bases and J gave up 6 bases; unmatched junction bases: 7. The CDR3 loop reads CASSPGDRGVAGELFF. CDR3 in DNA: TGTGCCAGCAGCCCGGGGGACAGGGGGGTAGCCGGGGAGCTGTTTTTT.

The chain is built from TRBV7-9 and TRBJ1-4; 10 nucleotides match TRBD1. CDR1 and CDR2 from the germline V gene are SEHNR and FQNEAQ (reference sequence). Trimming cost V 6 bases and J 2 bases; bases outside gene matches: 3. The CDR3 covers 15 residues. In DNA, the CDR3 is TGTGCCAGCAGGGGGGACAGGGGCACTAATGAAAAACTGTTTTTT. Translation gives CASRGDRGTNEKLFF.

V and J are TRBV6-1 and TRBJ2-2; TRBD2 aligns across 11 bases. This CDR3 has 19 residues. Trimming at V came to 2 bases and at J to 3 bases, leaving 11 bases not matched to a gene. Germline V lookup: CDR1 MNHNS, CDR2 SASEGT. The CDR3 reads CASSETRLRGLADTGELFF. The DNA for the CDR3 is TGTGCCAGCAGTGAAACCCGGTTAAGGGGACTAGCGGACACCGGGGAGCTGTTTTTT.

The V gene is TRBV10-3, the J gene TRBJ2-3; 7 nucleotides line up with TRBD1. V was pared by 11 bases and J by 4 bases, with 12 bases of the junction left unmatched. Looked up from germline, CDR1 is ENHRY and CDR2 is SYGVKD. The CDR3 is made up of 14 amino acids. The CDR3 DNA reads TGTGCCGCCAAAAGGGGGCAGGCTGCAGATACGCAGTATTTT. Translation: CAAKRGQAADTQYF.

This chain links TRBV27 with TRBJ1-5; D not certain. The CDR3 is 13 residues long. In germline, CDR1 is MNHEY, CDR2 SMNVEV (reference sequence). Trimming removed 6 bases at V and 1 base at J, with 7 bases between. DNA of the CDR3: TGTGCCAGCAGCCGAGACAGCAATCAGCCCCAGCATTTT. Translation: CASSRDSNQPQHF.

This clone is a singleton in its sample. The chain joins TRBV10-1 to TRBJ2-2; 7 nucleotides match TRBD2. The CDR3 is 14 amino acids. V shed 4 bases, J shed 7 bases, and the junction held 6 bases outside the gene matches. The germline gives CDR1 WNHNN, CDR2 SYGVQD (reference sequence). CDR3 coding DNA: TGCGCCAGCAGTGGACGGACTAGTCACGGGGAGCTGTTTTTT. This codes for CASSGRTSHGELFF.

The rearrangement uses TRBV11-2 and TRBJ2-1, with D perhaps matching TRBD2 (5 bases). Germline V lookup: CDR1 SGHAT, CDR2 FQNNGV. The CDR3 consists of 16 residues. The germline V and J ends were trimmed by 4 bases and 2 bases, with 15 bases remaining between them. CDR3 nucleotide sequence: TGTGCCAGCAGCTCGGGTGCGAGCGGACCCTACAATGAGCAGTTCTTC. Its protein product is CASSSGASGPYNEQFF.

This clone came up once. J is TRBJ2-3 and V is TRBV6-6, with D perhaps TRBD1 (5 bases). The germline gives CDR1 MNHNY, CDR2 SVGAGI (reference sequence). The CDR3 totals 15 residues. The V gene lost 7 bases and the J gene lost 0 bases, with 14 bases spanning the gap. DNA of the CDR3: TGTGCCAGCACCCTTGAAGGGGCTAGCACAGATACGCAGTATTTT. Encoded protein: CASTLEGASTDTQYF.

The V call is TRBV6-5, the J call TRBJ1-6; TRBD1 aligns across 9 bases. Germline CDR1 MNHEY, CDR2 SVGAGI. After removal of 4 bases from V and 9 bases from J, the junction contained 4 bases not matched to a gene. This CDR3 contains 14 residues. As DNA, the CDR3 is TGTGCCAGCAGTTTTGACAGGGGGGGTTCACCCCTCCACTTT. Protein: CASSFDRGGSPLHF.

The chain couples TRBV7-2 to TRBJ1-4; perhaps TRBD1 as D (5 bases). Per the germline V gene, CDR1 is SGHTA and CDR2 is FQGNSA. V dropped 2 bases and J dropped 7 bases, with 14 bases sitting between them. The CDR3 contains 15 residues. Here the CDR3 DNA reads TGTGCCAGCAGCTTAATACCCCAGGGCCCTGAAAAACTGTTTTTT. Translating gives CASSLIPQGPEKLFF. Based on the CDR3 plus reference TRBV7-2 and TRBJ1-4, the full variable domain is GAGVSQSPSNKVTEKGKDVELRCDPISGHTALYWYRQSLGQGLEFLIYFQGNSAPDKSGLPSDRFSAERTGGSVSTLTIQRTQQEDSAVYLCASSLIPQGPEKLFFGSGTQLSVL.

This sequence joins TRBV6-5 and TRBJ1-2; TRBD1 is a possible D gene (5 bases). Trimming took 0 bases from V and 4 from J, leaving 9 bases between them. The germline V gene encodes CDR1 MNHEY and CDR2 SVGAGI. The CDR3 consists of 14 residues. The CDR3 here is CASSYSWGRYGYTF. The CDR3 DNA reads TGTGCCAGCAGTTACTCATGGGGCCGCTATGGCTACACCTTC.

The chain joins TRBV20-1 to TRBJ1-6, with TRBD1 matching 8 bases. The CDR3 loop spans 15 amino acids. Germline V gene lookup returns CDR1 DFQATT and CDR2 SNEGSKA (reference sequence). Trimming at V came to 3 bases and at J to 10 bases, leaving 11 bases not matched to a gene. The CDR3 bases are TGCAGTGCTAGTAAGGGACAGGTCTGGGGATCACCCCTCCACTTT. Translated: CSASKGQVWGSPLHF.